This T cell receptor (beta chain) was obtained from a study of shared clonotypes between healthy human individuals (dated by TCRdb to the early 2020s). Study-wide context: A couple of women and a few men aged 18 to 49 years were included in the cohort. For each donor, CD4 naive and CD4 memory were each given three plates, CD8 naive was given two plates, and CD8 memory was given one plate. To estimate repertoire size and how much clonotype sharing occurs between individuals, the study deeply sequenced the blood TCR repertoires of five or six healthy adults. Leukapheresis yielded between about 0.94 and 10 billion PBMCs per donor. Different laboratories and diverse techniques were used to prepare libraries and sequence TCR repertoires, to increase sequencing depth and limit assay-specific biases. Here is what the overall study found, with its caveats: Estimated clonotype richness was generally larger for naive than for memory subsets. Pairwise subsampling led to the expectation that sequencing depth would affect the degree of clonotype sharing among donors. Approximately 4.8% of naive CD4, 3% to 3.5% of naive CD8, approximately 2% of memory CD4, and 0.35% to 0.5% of memory CD8 clonotypes were shared across a few donors. Compared with non-shared clonotypes, clonotypes shared by all four sorted-subset donors had higher generation probabilities. Even with the large sequencing depth, rarefaction of the sorted-subset datasets indicated that sequencing was incomplete. The small number of donors limited the genetic and exposure-history diversity represented. Sampling was restricted to blood, and TCR repertoires in tissue are likely to differ from TCR repertoires in blood.

Using the deep immunoSEQ assay, TCR CDR3 regions were amplified from genomic DNA by multiplex PCR. For each cell subset, the extracted genomic DNA was distributed evenly across all wells of several immunoSEQ 96-well plates, and each plate served as one replicate. For sorted subsets, around 0.2 ug genomic DNA, equal to about 30,000 T cell genomes, was loaded into each replicate PCR. Purified libraries were measured with a Qubit 3.0 fluorometer, size-checked on a Bioanalyzer 2100, and measured again with the KAPA Library Quantification kit. Every immunoSEQ 96-well plate was sequenced on a dedicated single-read 150-cycle Illumina NextSeq 550 flow cell. As for how the authors treated the data: The immunoSEQ output contained only junctional sequences without quality scores, so filtering could not match that applied to full-length reads. To assign V/J genes and CDR3, sequences were annotated against IMGT germline references using PyIR, a Python wrapper for IgBLAST v1.9. Reads were filtered out if the reads had weak V/J assignments (E-value above 1e-6), no CDR3, stop codons, out-of-frame junctions, or ambiguous translated residues. V3J clonotypes were defined as sequences sharing an identical inferred V gene, J gene, and CDR3 amino acid sequence. The percentage overlap between two repertoires was calculated by dividing the number of shared unique clonotypes by the size of the smaller repertoire. Repertoire richness was assessed with RTK rarefaction, the Chao1 estimator, and Recon v2.1 estimates of unobserved clonotypes. Generation probabilities were computed with OLGA for all TCRbeta clonotypes obtained by the gDNA method from several donors. Held by TCRdb, this immuneACCESS table contains in-frame sequences only and omits some clones. Under half of the omission traces to an unresolved V gene where checked; the cause of the rest is unknown. The DNA gave D and trimming, while V, J and clone size come from that table. The table for this sample lists about 1 million clones; about 77% of them were counted only once. Over 1.3% of the sample is taken by the ten largest.

About this clone itself: Its binding antigen is unknown. Per-base quality was not reported, and no clone a single base away is much larger than it.

The donors were healthy, HIV-negative adults who had no recently reported acute infections or vaccinations. Every donor was a Caucasian adult living in Nashville, Tennessee, USA. CD4+ T cells were enriched by magnetic negative selection; naive cells were then positively selected on CD45RA, and the negative fraction formed the memory subset. After blood collection by leukapheresis, PBMCs were isolated using Ficoll-Histopaque density gradient centrifugation and then cryopreserved in the vapor phase of liquid nitrogen. Purity and quantity of every magnetically sorted T cell population were checked by analytical flow cytometry. Each sorted fraction had its genomic DNA isolated and then quantified by UV absorbance on a Nanodrop 2000c. The receptor's source is a man aged 18 to 30 in good health. The specimen was memory CD4+ T cells sorted from blood. Explained via the paper, the cell subset or site label denotes: CD45RA-negative fraction.

The nucleotides read TGTGCCAGCACTCCGACCGGGACAGAATACAATGAGCAGTTCTTC. The encoded protein is CASTPTGTEYNEQFF. The receptor chain draws on TRBV9 and TRBJ2-1; TRBD1 matches 7 bases in the middle. There are 15 amino acids in the CDR3, from cysteine to phenylalanine inclusive. The DNA shown is the 45-base CDR3, in frame from base 1. V loses 6 bases at its end and J loses 4 bases; junction bases beyond the gene matches: 10. The CDR1 and CDR2 encoded by the germline V gene are SGDLS and YYNGEE.